Each of the 11 T cell receptor beta chains below was sequenced from the same sample in a study of human T cells and chemical hapten exposure. The time point: patch test 1, 2 weeks after DPC sensitization. Stated treatment: therapeutic diphenylcyclopropenone sensitization with weekly scalp DPC. TCRdb reprocessed the RACE reads with MiXCR, giving one entry per CDR3 protein. The sample consists of some 110,000 distinct CDR3 sequences, 9.5% to 13% of them appearing once. Material: whole blood, obtained in connection with sensitization to the hapten diphenylcyclopropenone (DPC). These receptors all stem from a woman aged 45-59 years with alopecia areata. Some clones in this sample may be carry-over from other donors' samples.

The rearrangement uses TRBV18 and TRBJ2-7; no clear D gene. CDR1 and CDR2 (germline): KGHSH, LQKENI. The CDR3 has 14 amino acids. V shed 8 bases and J shed 4 bases, with 18 bases lying between them. The CDR3 here is CASADGVPLYEQYF. The DNA for the CDR3 is TGTGCCAGCGCTGATGGGGTGCCCCTGTACGAGCAGTACTTC.

This clonotype was seen at least ten times. The chain recombines TRBV29-1 with TRBJ2-4, with D possibly matching TRBD1 (5 bases). Germline loops: CDR1 SQVTM, CDR2 ANQGSEA. The germline V and J ends were trimmed by 6 bases and 0 bases, with 15 bases remaining between them. The length of the CDR3 is 15 residues. For the CDR3, the DNA is TGCAGCGTGCGTACAGGTGATCTAGCCAAAAACATTCAGTACTTC. Amino acids: CSVRTGDLAKNIQYF.

The rearrangement uses TRBV28 and TRBJ2-1; TRBD2 matches 13 bases. CDR3 length: 15 amino acids. Germline lookup yields CDR1 MDHEN and CDR2 SYDVKM. The J segment lost 8 bases and the V segment lost 8 bases, leaving 9 bases of the junction unmatched. This CDR3 is CASHWGTSGADEQFF. CDR3 sequence (DNA): TGTGCCAGCCACTGGGGGACTAGCGGGGCCGATGAGCAGTTCTTC. Full variable domain (outside the CDR3, taken from reference TRBV28 and TRBJ2-1): DVKVTQSSRYLVKRTGEKVFLECVQDMDHENMFWYRQDPGLGLRLIYFSYDVKMKEKGDIPEGYSVSREKKERFSLILESASTNQTSMYLCASHWGTSGADEQFFGPGTRLTVL.

This clonotype was observed a few times. This chain links TRBV6-1 with TRBJ2-1; D not resolved. Trimming shortened V by 7 bases and J by 7 bases, and 23 bases separated the two germline ends. Germline V gives CDR1 MNHNS, CDR2 SASEGT. The CDR3 length is 16 residues. CDR3: CASNPILGPSGNEQFF. The CDR3 DNA reads as TGTGCCAGCAATCCTATTCTCGGGCCCTCTGGGAATGAGCAGTTCTTC.

This clonotype was counted many times. This chain links TRBV28 with TRBJ2-6; D is unresolved. Deletions cut 2 bases from V and 0 bases from J, with 14 bases between. Germline-derived CDR1 and CDR2 are MDHEN and SYDVKM. The CDR3 is 18 residues long. CDR3 sequence: CASSLPGRASSGANVLTF. The DNA for the CDR3 is TGTGCCAGCAGTTTACCCGGAAGGGCCAGCTCTGGGGCCAACGTCCTGACTTTC.

V is TRBV20-1 and J is TRBJ1-1, with D possibly being TRBD1 (6 bases). With 3 bases removed from V and 5 bases from J, the gap between germline ends came to 13 bases. The CDR3 loop spans 13 amino acids. Germline CDR1 and CDR2: DFQATT and SNEGSKA (reference sequence). The CDR3 DNA reads TGCAGTGCTAGGGGGGGCATGATTACTGAAGCTTTCTTT. Translating it yields CSARGGMITEAFF.

This clonotype showed up many times. This chain links TRBV5-1 with TRBJ1-1; D ambiguous. CDR3 size: 14 residues. Germline CDR1 SGHRS, CDR2 YFSETQ. Trimming took off 0 bases at V and 6 bases at J, with 12 bases between the two ends. The CDR3 nucleotides are TGCGCCAGCAGCTTGGTTTTTCGTTTTCCTGAAGCTTTCTTT. Amino acids: CASSLVFRFPEAFF.

This clonotype was recorded at least ten times. The chain uses TRBV6-5 and TRBJ1-1, with D maybe TRBD1 (6 bases). This CDR3 is built from 17 residues. CDR1 is MNHEY and CDR2 is SVGAGI in the germline V gene. V lost 5 bases to trimming and J lost 0 bases, with 19 bases between them. CDR3 coding DNA: TGTGCCAGCAGTCAAAGGCCGGGACACATCATGAACACTGAAGCTTTCTTT. Amino acids: CASSQRPGHIMNTEAFF.

This clonotype was picked up a small number of times. The rearrangement links TRBV27 to TRBJ1-6; no clear D. The V and J ends lost 3 bases and 11 bases respectively, with 8 bases between them. CDR3 length equals 12 residues. CDR1 and CDR2 (germline): MNHEY, SMNVEV (reference sequence). The CDR3 DNA reads TGTGCCAGCAGTTTGGGTCCTACACCCCTCCACTTT. Its translation is CASSLGPTPLHF.

A few counts support this clonotype. This chain connects TRBV6-5 to TRBJ1-4; 7 nucleotides agree with TRBD1. CDR3 length: 14 amino acids. After removal of 7 bases from V and 3 bases from J, the junction contained 5 bases not matched to a gene. Germline lookup yields CDR1 MNHEY and CDR2 SVGAGI. The DNA for the CDR3 is TGTGCCAGCAAGACAGGGATTGCTAATGAAAAACTGTTTTTT. This translates into CASKTGIANEKLFF.

This clonotype was detected a few times. The rearrangement links TRBV20-1 to TRBJ1-5; D unclear. The CDR3 extends over 14 amino acids. The germline V gene has CDR1 DFQATT and CDR2 SNEGSKA (reference sequence). V was trimmed by 0 bases and J by 11 bases, leaving 17 bases between them. The CDR3 nucleotides are TGCAGTGCTAGAGATCTCGGTACGGCCTCGGCCCAGCATTTT. It specifies CSARDLGTASAQHF.